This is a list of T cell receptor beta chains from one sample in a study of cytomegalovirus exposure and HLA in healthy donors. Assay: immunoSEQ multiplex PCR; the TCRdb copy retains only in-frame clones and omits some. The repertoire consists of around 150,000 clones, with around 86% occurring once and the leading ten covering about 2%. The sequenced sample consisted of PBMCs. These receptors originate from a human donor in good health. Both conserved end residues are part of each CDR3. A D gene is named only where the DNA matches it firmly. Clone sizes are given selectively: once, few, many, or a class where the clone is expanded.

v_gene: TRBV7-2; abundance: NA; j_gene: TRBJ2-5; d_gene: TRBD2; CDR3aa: CASRWAGDQETQYF; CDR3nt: TGTGCCAGCAGATGGGCGGGGGACCAAGAGACCCAGTACTTC
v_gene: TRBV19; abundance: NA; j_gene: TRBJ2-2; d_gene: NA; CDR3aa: CASKHPAGALTGELFF; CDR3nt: TGTGCCAGTAAACACCCGGCGGGGGCTCTCACCGGGGAGCTGTTTTTT
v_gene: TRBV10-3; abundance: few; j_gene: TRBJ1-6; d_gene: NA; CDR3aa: CAIAGRDSPLHF; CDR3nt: TGTGCCATCGCGGGAAGGGATTCACCCCTCCACTTT
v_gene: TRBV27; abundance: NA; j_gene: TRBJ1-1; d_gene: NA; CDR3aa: CASSLGGHLNTEAFF; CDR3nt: TGTGCCAGCAGTTTGGGCGGACACCTGAACACTGAAGCTTTCTTT
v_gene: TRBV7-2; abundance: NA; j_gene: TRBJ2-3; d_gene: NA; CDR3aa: CASSWRGPVTPTDTQYF; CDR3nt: TGTGCCAGCAGCTGGAGGGGGCCCGTTACCCCTACAGATACGCAGTATTTT
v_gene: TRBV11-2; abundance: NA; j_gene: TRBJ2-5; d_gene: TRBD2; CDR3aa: CASSLAGLAGGPQETQYF; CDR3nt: TGTGCCAGCAGCTTAGCGGGACTAGCGGGGGGGCCTCAAGAGACCCAGTACTTC
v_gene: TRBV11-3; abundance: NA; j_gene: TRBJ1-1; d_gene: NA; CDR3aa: CASSLEQNTEAFF; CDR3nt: TGTGCCAGCAGCTTAGAACAGAACACTGAAGCTTTCTTT
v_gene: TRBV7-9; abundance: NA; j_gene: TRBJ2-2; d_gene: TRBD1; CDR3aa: CASSSTGENTGELFF; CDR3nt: TGTGCCAGCAGCTCGACAGGGGAGAACACCGGGGAGCTGTTTTTT
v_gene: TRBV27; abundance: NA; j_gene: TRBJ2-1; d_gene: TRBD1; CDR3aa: CASSLQGVFSEQFF; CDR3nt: TGTGCCAGCAGTTTGCAGGGGGTTTTCAGTGAGCAGTTCTTC
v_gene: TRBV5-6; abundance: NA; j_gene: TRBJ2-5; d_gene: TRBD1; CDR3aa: CASSPGQASGETQYF; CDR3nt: TGTGCCAGCAGCCCAGGACAGGCGTCGGGAGAGACCCAGTACTTC
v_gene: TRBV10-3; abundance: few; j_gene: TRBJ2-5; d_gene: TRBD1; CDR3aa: CAIKTTGSTQYF; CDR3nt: TGTGCCATCAAGACGACAGGGTCGACCCAGTACTTC
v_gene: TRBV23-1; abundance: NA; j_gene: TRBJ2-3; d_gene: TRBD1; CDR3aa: CASSNQRALGTGGTDTQYF; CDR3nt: TGCGCCAGCAGTAATCAAAGGGCTCTCGGGACAGGGGGCACAGATACGCAGTATTTT
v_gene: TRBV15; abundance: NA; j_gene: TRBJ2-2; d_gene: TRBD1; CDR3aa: CATSRAGGRNTGELFF; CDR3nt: TGTGCCACCAGCAGAGCAGGGGGCCGGAACACCGGGGAGCTGTTTTTT
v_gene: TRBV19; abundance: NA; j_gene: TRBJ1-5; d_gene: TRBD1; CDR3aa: CASQGAHRAQHF; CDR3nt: TGTGCCAGCCAGGGGGCGCATCGAGCCCAGCATTTT
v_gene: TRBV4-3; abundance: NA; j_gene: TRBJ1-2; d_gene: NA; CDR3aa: CASSQDVIGGYYGYTF; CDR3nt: TGCGCCAGCAGCCAAGATGTTATCGGGGGATACTATGGCTACACCTTC